These 2 T cell receptor beta chains share one sample of origin, sequenced in a study of blood T cell repertoires in COVID-19. Some clones are missing from TCRdb's copy, which holds only in-frame ones; the method was immunoSEQ multiplex PCR. The sample contains approximately 220,000 clones, around 82% of which appear only once. The sequenced sample consisted of peripheral blood. Receptors were obtained from a woman aged 55-70 years with acute or convalescent COVID-19.

The chain has TRBV5-1 and TRBJ2-7; D remains unclear. CDR3 length: 18 residues. V shed 0 bases and J shed 2 bases, with 21 bases lying between them. Germline V gives CDR1 SGHRS, CDR2 YFSETQ. The CDR3 protein is CASSLALSFPPGTYEQYF. CDR3 coding DNA: TGCGCCAGCAGCTTGGCCCTTTCTTTTCCACCAGGCACCTACGAGCAGTACTTC.

This chain connects TRBV27 to TRBJ1-2, with a possible D match to TRBD1 (6 bases). The CDR3 length is 13 residues. The V gene lost 5 bases and the J gene lost 5 bases, with 12 bases spanning the gap. Germline CDR1 reads MNHEY; CDR2 reads SMNVEV (reference sequence). The DNA for the CDR3 is TGTGCCAGCAGTACAACCGGGACATATGGCTACACCTTC. Its translation is CASSTTGTYGYTF.